The 14 T cell receptor beta chains in this list originate from one sample, sequenced in a study of technical replicates of blood from a handful of donors. This table comes from immunoSEQ multiplex PCR, and its TCRdb copy is limited to in-frame clones, with some not included. The table includes about 63,000 clones, around nine tenths detected once. Sequencing input: PBMCs. The receptor source for this set is a human donor in good health. Some clones in this sample may be carry-over from other donors' samples.

J is TRBJ2-7 and V is TRBV30, with 11 bases aligning to TRBD2. The CDR3 runs 19 residues. From germline, CDR1 is GTSNPN and CDR2 SVGIG (reference sequence). With V trimmed by 3 bases and J by 0 bases, 16 bases remained unmatched. The DNA of the CDR3 is TGTGCCTGGAGGGCCCCTGGCCTAGCGGGAGGACTAAGCTCCTACGAGCAGTACTTC. Protein: CAWRAPGLAGGLSSYEQYF.

This sequence joins TRBV6-6 and TRBJ2-7, with 9 bases lining up with TRBD1. The germline V gene encodes CDR1 MNHNY and CDR2 SVGAGI (reference sequence). Losses at the gene ends were 6 bases for V and 3 bases for J; bases not matched to a gene: 6. The CDR3 has 14 amino acids. The DNA of the CDR3 is TGTGCCAGCAGACCCCGACAGGGGGTCTACGAGCAGTACTTC. Translated: CASRPRQGVYEQYF.

This clone showed up just once. This sequence joins TRBV30 and TRBJ1-5; D may be TRBD1 (5 bases). Germline-derived CDR1 and CDR2 are GTSNPN and SVGIG (reference sequence). The V gene lost 2 bases and the J gene lost 2 bases, with 10 bases spanning the gap. There are 14 residues in the CDR3. CDR3 amino acids: CAWSIQVRNQPQHF. CDR3 DNA sequence: TGTGCCTGGAGTATACAGGTACGCAATCAGCCCCAGCATTTT.

J is TRBJ2-2 and V is TRBV10-2; a possible D gene is TRBD1 (6 bases). Per germline, CDR1 WSHSY and CDR2 SAAADI. The CDR3 runs to 13 residues. Trimming took off 10 bases at V and 7 bases at J, with 16 bases between the two ends. CDR3 coding DNA: TGCGCCACCGGGGCAGGGGAGTTCGGGGAGCTGTTTTTT. It codes for CATGAGEFGELFF.

V usage is TRBV5-1 and J usage is TRBJ2-7; no reliable D call. This CDR3 has 13 residues. The germline V and J ends were trimmed by 3 bases and 0 bases, with 7 bases remaining between them. Germline V gene sequence: CDR1 SGHRS, CDR2 YFSETQ. Written as DNA, the CDR3 is TGCGCCAGCAGCTATTCTTCCTCCTACGAGCAGTACTTC. Residues: CASSYSSSYEQYF.

This sequence joins TRBV9 and TRBJ1-1, with 10 nucleotides matching TRBD1. CDR1 and CDR2 from the germline V gene are SGDLS and YYNGEE. The CDR3 has 15 amino acids. V dropped 2 bases and J dropped 6; count of bases not matched to a gene: 7. CDR3 protein: CASSVTGGVMAEAFF. The CDR3 DNA reads TGTGCCAGCAGCGTGACAGGGGGCGTGATGGCTGAAGCTTTCTTT.

This clone has only one observation. The chain joins TRBV7-2 to TRBJ2-3, with TRBD2 identical over 14 bases. The CDR3 totals 14 residues. CDR1 and CDR2 from the germline V gene are SGHTA and FQGNSA. Germline trimming cut 5 bases from V and 6 bases from J; bases unmatched to any gene: 1. The CDR3 DNA is TGTGCCAGCAGCCGGACTAGCGGGAGGGATACGCAGTATTTT. Translation gives CASSRTSGRDTQYF.

This chain connects TRBV19 to TRBJ2-5, with TRBD2 identical over 10 bases. CDR1 LNHDA and CDR2 SQIVND come from the germline V gene (reference sequence). This CDR3 region has 15 residues. Trimming at V came to 3 bases and at J to 2 bases, leaving 3 bases not matched to a gene. This CDR3 is CASSMLAGGQETQYF. CDR3 coding DNA: TGTGCCAGTAGTATGTTAGCGGGGGGACAAGAGACCCAGTACTTC.

This rearrangement joins TRBV11-3 to TRBJ2-3, with D hard to call. The CDR3 is 14 amino acids. Germline V gene lookup returns CDR1 SGHNT and CDR2 YENEEA. Trimming took 6 bases from V and 6 from J, leaving 16 bases between them. CDR3 DNA sequence: TGTGCCAGCAGTTCCCGCGACTCGCAGGATACGCAGTATTTT. Translating gives CASSSRDSQDTQYF. Based on the CDR3 plus reference TRBV11-3 and TRBJ2-3, the full variable domain is EAGVVQSPRYKIIEKKQPVAFWCNPISGHNTLYWYLQNLGQGPELLIRYENEEAVDDSQLPKDRFSAERLKGVDSTLKIQPAELGDSAVYLCASSSRDSQDTQYFGPGTRLTVL.

This chain links TRBV7-9 with TRBJ2-1, with D possibly being TRBD2 (6 bases). This CDR3 has 13 residues. Trimming pared 5 bases from V and 8 bases from J, leaving 13 bases between. Germline assignment: CDR1 SEHNR and CDR2 FQNEAQ (reference sequence). The CDR3 reads CASSAGGRDEQFF. CDR3 DNA: TGTGCCAGCAGCGCCGGAGGGCGAGATGAGCAGTTCTTC.

The chain carries TRBV2 and TRBJ1-6; TRBD1 is a possible D gene (5 bases). The CDR3 length is 14 residues. V lost 4 bases and J lost 4, with 8 bases in between. The germline gives CDR1 SNHLY, CDR2 FYNNEI. The chain's CDR3 is CASSVRQYNSPLHF. In DNA, the CDR3 is TGTGCCAGCAGTGTGAGACAGTATAATTCACCCCTCCACTTT.

This clone has a single count. The CDR3 DNA sequence: TGTGCCAGCAGCCGGGGGGGAACCTACAATGAGCAGTTCTTC. Encoded protein: CASSRGGTYNEQFF. This chain joins TRBV7-9 and TRBJ2-1; 8 bases are a match to TRBD2. Germline V gene lookup returns CDR1 SEHNR and CDR2 FQNEAQ (reference sequence). This CDR3 comprises 14 residues. With 5 bases clipped from V and 2 bases from J, the junction kept 2 bases outside the gene matches.

This clone was found a few times. The chain is built from TRBV2 and TRBJ2-1; TRBD1 agrees at 11 bases. After removal of 7 bases from V and 7 bases from J, the junction contained 9 bases not matched to a gene. This CDR3 spans 15 amino acids. From germline, CDR1 is SNHLY and CDR2 FYNNEI. DNA for the CDR3: TGTGCCAGCAACAGTCCGGACAGGGGGCAGAATGAGCAGTTCTTC. Residues: CASNSPDRGQNEQFF.

This rearrangement joins TRBV5-1 to TRBJ2-3, with TRBD2 identical over 7 bases. CDR1 is SGHRS, CDR2 YFSETQ, per germline. The CDR3 spans 13 residues. After removal of 6 bases from V and 3 bases from J, the junction contained 4 bases not matched to a gene. Here the CDR3 reads CASTSGRTDTQYF. Here the CDR3 DNA reads TGCGCCAGCACCTCCGGGAGGACAGATACGCAGTATTTT.